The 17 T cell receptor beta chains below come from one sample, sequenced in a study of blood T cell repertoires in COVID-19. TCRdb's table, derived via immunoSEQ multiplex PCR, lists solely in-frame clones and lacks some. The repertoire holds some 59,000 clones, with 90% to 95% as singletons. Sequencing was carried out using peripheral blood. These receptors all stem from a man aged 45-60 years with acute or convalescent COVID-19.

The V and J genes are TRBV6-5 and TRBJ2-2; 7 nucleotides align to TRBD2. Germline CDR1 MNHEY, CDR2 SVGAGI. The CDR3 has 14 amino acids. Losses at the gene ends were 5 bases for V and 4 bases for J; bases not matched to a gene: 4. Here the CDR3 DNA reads TGTGCCAGCAGTCGGGACTACTCCACCGGGGAGCTGTTTTTT. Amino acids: CASSRDYSTGELFF.

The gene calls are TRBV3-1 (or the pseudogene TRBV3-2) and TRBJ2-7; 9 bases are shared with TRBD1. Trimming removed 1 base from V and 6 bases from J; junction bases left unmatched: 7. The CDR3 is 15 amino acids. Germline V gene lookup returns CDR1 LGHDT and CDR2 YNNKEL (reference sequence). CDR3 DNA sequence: TGTGCCAGCAGCCAAGTCCGGGACAGGGATTGCGAGCAGTACTTC. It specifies CASSQVRDRDCEQYF.

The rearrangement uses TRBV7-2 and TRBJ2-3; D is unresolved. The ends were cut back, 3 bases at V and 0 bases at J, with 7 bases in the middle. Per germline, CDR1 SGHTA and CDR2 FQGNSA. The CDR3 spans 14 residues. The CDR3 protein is CASSFGPSTDTQYF. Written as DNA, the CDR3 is TGTGCCAGCAGCTTTGGCCCAAGCACAGATACGCAGTATTTT.

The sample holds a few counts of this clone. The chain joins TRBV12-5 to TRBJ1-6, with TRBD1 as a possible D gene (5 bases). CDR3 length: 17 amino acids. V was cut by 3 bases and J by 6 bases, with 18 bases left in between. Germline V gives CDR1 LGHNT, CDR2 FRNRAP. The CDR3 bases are TGTGCTAGTGGTTTCGCCGCCCTCGGGGGAGGTAATTCACCCCTCCACTTT. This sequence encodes CASGFAALGGGNSPLHF.

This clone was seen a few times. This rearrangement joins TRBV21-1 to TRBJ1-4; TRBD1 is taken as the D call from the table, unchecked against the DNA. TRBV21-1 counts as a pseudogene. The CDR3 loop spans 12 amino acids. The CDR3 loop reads CASSYEPTGKFF. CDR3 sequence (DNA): TGTGCCAGCAGCTACGAACCGACAGGGAAGTTTTTT.

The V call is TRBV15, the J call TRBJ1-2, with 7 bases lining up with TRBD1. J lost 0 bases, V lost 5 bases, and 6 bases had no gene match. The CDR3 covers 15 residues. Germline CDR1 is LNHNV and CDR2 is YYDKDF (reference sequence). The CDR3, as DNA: TGTGCCACCAGCTCCCGACAGGGTACTAACTATGGCTACACCTTC. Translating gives CATSSRQGTNYGYTF.

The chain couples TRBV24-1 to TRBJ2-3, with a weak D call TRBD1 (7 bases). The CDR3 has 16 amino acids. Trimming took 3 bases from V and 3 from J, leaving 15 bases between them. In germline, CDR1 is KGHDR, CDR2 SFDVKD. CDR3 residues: CATSDPNRGGTDTQYF. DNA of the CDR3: TGTGCCACCAGTGATCCGAACAGGGGAGGAACAGATACGCAGTATTTT.

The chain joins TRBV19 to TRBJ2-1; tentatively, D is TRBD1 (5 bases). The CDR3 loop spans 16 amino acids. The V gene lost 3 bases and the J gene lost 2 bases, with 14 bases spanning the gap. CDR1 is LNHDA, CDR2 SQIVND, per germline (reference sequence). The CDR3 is CASSIPSKGAYNEQFF. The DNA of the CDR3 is TGTGCCAGTAGTATCCCGTCCAAAGGGGCCTACAATGAGCAGTTCTTC.

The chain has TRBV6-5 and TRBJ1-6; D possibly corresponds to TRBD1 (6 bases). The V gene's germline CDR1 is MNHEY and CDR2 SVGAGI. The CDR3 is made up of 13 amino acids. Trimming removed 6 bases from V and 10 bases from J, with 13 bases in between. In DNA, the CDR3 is TGTGCCAGCAGCCCGGACAGCTACTCACCCCTCCACTTT. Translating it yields CASSPDSYSPLHF.

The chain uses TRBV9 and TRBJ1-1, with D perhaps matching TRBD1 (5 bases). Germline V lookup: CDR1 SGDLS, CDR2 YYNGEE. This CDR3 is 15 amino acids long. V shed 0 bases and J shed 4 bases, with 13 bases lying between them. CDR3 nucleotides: TGTGCCAGCAGCGTAGTCGGAGGGGTGAGCACTGAAGCTTTCTTT. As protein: CASSVVGGVSTEAFF.

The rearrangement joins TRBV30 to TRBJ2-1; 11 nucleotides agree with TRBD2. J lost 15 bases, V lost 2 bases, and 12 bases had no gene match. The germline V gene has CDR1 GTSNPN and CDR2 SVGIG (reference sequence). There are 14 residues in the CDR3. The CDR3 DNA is TGTGCCTGGAGTCCTCTTGGTAGCGGGAGGGCCACGTTCTTC. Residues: CAWSPLGSGRATFF.

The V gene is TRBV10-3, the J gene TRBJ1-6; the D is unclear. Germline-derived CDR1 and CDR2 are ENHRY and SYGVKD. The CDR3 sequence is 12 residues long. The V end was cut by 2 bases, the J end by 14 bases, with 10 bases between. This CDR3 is CAISEIREALHF. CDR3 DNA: TGTGCCATCAGTGAGATTCGCGAGGCCCTCCACTTT.

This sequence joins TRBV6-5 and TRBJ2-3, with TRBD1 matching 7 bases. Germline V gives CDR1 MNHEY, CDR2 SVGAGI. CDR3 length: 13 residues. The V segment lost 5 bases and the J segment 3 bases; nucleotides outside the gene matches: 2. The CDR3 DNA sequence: TGTGCCAGCAGTCGACAGGGTACAGATACGCAGTATTTT. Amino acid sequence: CASSRQGTDTQYF.

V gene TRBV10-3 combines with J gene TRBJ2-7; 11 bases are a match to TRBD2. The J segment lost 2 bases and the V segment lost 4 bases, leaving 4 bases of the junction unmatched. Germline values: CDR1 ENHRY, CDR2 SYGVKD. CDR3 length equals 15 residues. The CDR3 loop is CAISALAGGPYEQYF. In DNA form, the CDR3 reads TGTGCCATCAGTGCCTTAGCGGGAGGGCCCTACGAGCAGTACTTC.

The CDR3 loop reads CASTLTSGTYNEQFF. CDR3 in DNA: TGTGCCAGCACCCTGACTAGCGGGACCTACAATGAGCAGTTCTTC. The gene calls are TRBV6-5 and TRBJ2-1; 11 bases fit TRBD2. The germline V gene has CDR1 MNHEY and CDR2 SVGAGI. This CDR3 has 15 residues. V shed 7 bases, J shed 2 bases, and the junction held 4 bases outside the gene matches.

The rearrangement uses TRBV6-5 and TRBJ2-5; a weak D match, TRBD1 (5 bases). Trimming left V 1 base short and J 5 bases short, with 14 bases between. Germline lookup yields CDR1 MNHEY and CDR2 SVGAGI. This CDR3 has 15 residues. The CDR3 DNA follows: TGTGCCAGCAGTTACTTTCAGGGTCTTGGCGAGACCCAGTACTTC. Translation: CASSYFQGLGETQYF.

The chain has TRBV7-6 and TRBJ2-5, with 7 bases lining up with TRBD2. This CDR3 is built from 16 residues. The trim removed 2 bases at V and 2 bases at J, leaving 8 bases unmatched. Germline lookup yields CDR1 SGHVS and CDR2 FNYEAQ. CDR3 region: CASSLFGLADQETQYF. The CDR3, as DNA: TGTGCCAGCAGCTTATTCGGGCTAGCGGATCAAGAGACCCAGTACTTC.